What follows are 6 T cell receptor beta chains derived from one specimen sequenced in a study of read filtering for tumor transcriptome and immune sequencing. From approximately 430 ng of RNA, a library with molecular barcoded alpha/delta and beta/gamma adaptors was made. TCRdb recomputed calls from the reads with MiXCR, one row per CDR3 protein. The sample has approximately 50,000 distinct CDR3 sequences, approximately 22% seen once. The sequenced sample consisted of a population of CD138-negative cells sorted from bone marrow. These receptors all come from a donor aged 40 or older with multiple myeloma.

This rearrangement joins TRBV6-2 or TRBV6-3 to TRBJ1-5, with TRBD1 matching 8 bases. CDR1 and CDR2 (germline): MNHEY, SVGEGT. The CDR3 spans 13 residues. V lost 8 bases to trimming and J lost 6 bases; unmatched junction nucleotides: 6. CDR3 in DNA: TGTGCCAGCGCGGACAGGGTTGGTCAGCCCCAGCATTTT. Translation gives CASADRVGQPQHF.

Comment on this clonotype: A much larger clone lies a single base off, so this may be a read error. This rearrangement joins TRBV20-1 to TRBJ1-1, with no clear D. V was pared by 4 bases and J by 0 bases, with 12 bases between. The CDR3 is 14 amino acids. Germline loops: CDR1 DFQATT, CDR2 SNEGSKA (reference sequence). DNA for the CDR3: TGCAGTGCTAAGTTGGGCCAGTTGAACACTGAAGCTTTCTTT. Amino acid sequence: CSAKLGQLNTEAFF.

This clonotype was detected ten times or more. The chain employs TRBV5-1 and TRBJ2-7; weak D call: TRBD1 (6 bases). Germline CDR1 and CDR2: SGHRS and YFSETQ. Trimming removed 3 bases at V and 2 bases at J, with 12 bases between. This CDR3 spans 14 amino acids. CDR3 loop: CASSSKQGTYEQYF. The CDR3 DNA is TGCGCCAGCAGCTCCAAACAGGGCACCTACGAGCAGTACTTC.

The chain couples TRBV7-9 to TRBJ2-2; 11 bases match TRBD1. This CDR3 has 14 residues. Losses at the gene ends were 4 bases for V and 7 bases for J; bases not matched to a gene: 2. CDR1 is SEHNR, CDR2 FQNEAQ, per germline (reference sequence). CDR3 bases: TGTGCCAGCAGCTGGACAGGGGGCGTCGGGGAGCTGTTTTTT. It encodes CASSWTGGVGELFF.

This clonotype was seen just once. It is likely a read error, because the conserved phenylalanine at the end of the CDR3 is missing. The chain couples TRBV7-9 to TRBJ2-7; the D gene is possibly TRBD2 (5 bases). The CDR3 extends over 13 amino acids. Germline V gene lookup returns CDR1 SEHNR and CDR2 FQNEAQ (reference sequence). V was pared by 4 bases and J by 6 bases, with 13 bases between. The CDR3 DNA reads TGTGCCAGCAGCTCCACGGACTGGGGCGAGCAGTACCTC. Encoded protein: CASSSTDWGEQYL.

This clonotype was picked up many times. The V call is TRBV5-4, the J call TRBJ2-5; 11 bases are shared with TRBD2. The germline CDR1 and CDR2 sequences are SGHNT and YYREEE (reference sequence). The CDR3 totals 15 residues. V dropped 2 bases and J dropped 7; count of bases not matched to a gene: 7. The CDR3 reads CASSFEVAGGRTQYF. The CDR3 bases are TGTGCCAGCAGCTTCGAGGTAGCGGGAGGGAGGACCCAGTACTTC.